A selection of T cell receptor beta chains follows, all from one sample in a study of beta chain features in type 1 diabetes. TCRdb keeps only in-frame clones here, not all; method: immunoSEQ multiplex PCR. The table lists 500,000 to 800,000 clones, roughly 12% of them singletons. Sequencing was carried out using naive CD4+ T cells from blood. These receptors were obtained from a young man with type 1 diabetes. CDR3s include the opening cysteine and the closing phenylalanine or tryptophan. Each record gives: CDR3 length, clone size, D gene, V gene, J gene, CDR3 protein, CDR3 DNA. D genes are given only for firm matches. Clone size, where shown, is once, few, many, or a class for clones that have expanded.

12	few	-	TRBV7-9	TRBJ1-3	CASSDTGNTIYF	TGTGCCAGCAGCGACACTGGAAACACCATATATTTT
16	-	TRBD1	TRBV6-6	TRBJ1-5	CASRNTGTGNNQPQHF	TGTGCCAGCAGAAATACCGGGACAGGGAATAATCAGCCCCAGCATTTT
15	-	-	TRBV6-6	TRBJ2-1	CASSSLTAAYNEQFF	TGTGCCAGCAGTTCCTTAACGGCGGCCTACAATGAGCAGTTCTTC
13	-	-	TRBV14	TRBJ1-5	CASSLTAEGPQHF	TGTGCCAGCAGCTTGACAGCCGAAGGGCCCCAGCATTTT
15	few	-	TRBV6-5	TRBJ1-4	CASSSGRKSNEKLFF	TGTGCCAGCAGTTCCGGACGGAAGTCCAATGAAAAACTGTTTTTT
13	few	-	TRBV9	TRBJ2-3	CASSPPTPDTQYF	TGTGCCAGCAGCCCTCCCACCCCAGATACGCAGTATTTT
20	few	-	TRBV9	TRBJ2-6	CASSVVREAGISSGANVLTF	TGTGCCAGCAGCGTAGTACGAGAGGCAGGGATTAGCTCTGGGGCCAACGTCCTGACTTTC
14	once	-	TRBV6-5	TRBJ2-7	CASSYSGQLYEQYF	TGTGCCAGCAGTTACTCGGGACAACTATACGAGCAGTACTTC
14	-	-	TRBV7-6	TRBJ2-1	CASSAAGFYNEQFF	TGTGCCAGCAGCGCCGCGGGGTTTTACAATGAGCAGTTCTTC
14	few	-	TRBV9	TRBJ2-3	CASSVSEGTDTQYF	TGTGCCAGCAGCGTGAGCGAGGGCACAGATACGCAGTATTTT